Given below is one T cell receptor (beta chain) in context. Antigen unknown. The data stem from a study of cytomegalovirus exposure and HLA in healthy donors. Findings of the study overall: Common viral pathogens (according to a later analysis) appeared linked to several of the most significant clusters.

With V trimmed by 3 bases and J by 5 bases, 8 bases remained unmatched. CDR1 is GTSNPN and CDR2 is SVGIG in the germline V gene (reference sequence). The CDR3 spans 15 residues. The primer mix had 60 Vbeta and 13 Jbeta primers. The table came from immunoSEQ multiplex PCR; TCRdb's copy has only in-frame clones and leaves some out. The table records some 150,000 clones, 80% to 90% of them present only once. It was healthy bone marrow donors who served as donors. The clonotype comes from a woman aged 30 to 39 in good health and CMV-seronegative. The rearrangement links TRBV30 to TRBJ2-7; 12 nucleotides match TRBD1. The sequenced material came from PBMCs. CDR3 DNA sequence: TGTGCCTGGAGACACCGGGACAGGGGGCTCGACGAGCAGTACTTC. Translated, it gives CAWRHRDRGLDEQYF.